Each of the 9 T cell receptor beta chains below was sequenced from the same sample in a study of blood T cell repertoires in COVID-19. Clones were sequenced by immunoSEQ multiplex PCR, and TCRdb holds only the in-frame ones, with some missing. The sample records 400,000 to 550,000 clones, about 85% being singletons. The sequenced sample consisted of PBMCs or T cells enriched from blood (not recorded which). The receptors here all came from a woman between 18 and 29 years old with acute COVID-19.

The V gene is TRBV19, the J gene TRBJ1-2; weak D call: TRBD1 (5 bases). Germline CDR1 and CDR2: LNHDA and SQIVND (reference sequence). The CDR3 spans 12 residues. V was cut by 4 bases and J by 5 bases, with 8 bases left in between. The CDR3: CASSRQSYGYTF. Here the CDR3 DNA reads TGTGCCAGTAGTAGACAGAGTTATGGCTACACCTTC.

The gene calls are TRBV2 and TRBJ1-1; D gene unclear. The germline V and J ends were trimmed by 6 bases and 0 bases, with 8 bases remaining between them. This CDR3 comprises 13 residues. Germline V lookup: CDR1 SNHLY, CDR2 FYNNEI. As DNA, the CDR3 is TGTGCCAGCAGGGCAGAAATGAACACTGAAGCTTTCTTT. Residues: CASRAEMNTEAFF.

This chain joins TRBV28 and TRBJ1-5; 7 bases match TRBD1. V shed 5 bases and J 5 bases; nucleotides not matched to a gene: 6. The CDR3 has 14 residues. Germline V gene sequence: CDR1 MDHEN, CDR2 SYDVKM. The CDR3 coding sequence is TGTGCCAGCAGTCTCGACAGGGACCATCAGCCCCAGCATTTT. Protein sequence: CASSLDRDHQPQHF.

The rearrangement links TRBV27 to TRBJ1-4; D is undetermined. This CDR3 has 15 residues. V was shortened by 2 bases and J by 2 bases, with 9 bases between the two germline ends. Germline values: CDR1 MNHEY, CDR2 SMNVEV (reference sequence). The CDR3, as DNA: TGTGCCAGCAGTTTAATGGCACAGACTAATGAAAAACTGTTTTTT. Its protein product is CASSLMAQTNEKLFF. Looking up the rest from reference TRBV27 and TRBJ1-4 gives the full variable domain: EAQVTQNPRYLITVTGKKLTVTCSQNMNHEYMSWYRQDPGLGLRQIYYSMNVEVTDKGDVPEGYKVSRKEKRNFPLILESPSPNQTSLYFCASSLMAQTNEKLFFGSGTQLSVL.

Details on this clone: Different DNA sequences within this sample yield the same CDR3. CDR3 protein: CASSLDRLNTEAFF. CDR3 DNA sequence: TGCGCCAGCAGCTTGGATCGGTTGAACACTGAAGCTTTCTTT. The chain recombines TRBV5-1 with TRBJ1-1; D not resolved. Germline assignment: CDR1 SGHRS and CDR2 YFSETQ. The CDR3 consists of 14 residues. Trimming removed 0 bases at V and 0 bases at J, with 6 bases between.

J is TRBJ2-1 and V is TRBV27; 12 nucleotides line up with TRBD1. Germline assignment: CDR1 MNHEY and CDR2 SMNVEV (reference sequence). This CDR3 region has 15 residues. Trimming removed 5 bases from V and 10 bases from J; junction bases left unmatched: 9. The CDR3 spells CASSQPGQGAGEQFF. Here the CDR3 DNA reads TGTGCCAGCAGTCAACCGGGACAGGGGGCAGGGGAGCAGTTCTTC.

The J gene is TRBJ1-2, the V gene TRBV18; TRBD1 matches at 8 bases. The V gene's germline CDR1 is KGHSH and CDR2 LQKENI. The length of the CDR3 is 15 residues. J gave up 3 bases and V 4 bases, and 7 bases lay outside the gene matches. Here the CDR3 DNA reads TGTGCCAGCTCACTACTGACAGGGGAAGACTATGGCTACACCTTC. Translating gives CASSLLTGEDYGYTF.

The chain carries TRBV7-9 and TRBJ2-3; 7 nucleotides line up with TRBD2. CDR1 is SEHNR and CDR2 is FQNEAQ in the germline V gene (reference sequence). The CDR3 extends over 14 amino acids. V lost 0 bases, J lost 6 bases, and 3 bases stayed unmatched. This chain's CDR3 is CASSLAGGLDTQYF. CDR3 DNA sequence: TGTGCCAGCAGCTTAGCGGGAGGGCTTGATACGCAGTATTTT.

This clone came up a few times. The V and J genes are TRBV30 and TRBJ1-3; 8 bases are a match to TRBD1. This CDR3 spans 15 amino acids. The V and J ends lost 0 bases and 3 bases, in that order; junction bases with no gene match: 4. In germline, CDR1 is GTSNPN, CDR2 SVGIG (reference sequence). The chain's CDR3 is CAWSVQGAGGNTIYF. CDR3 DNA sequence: TGTGCCTGGAGTGTGCAGGGGGCCGGTGGAAACACCATATATTTT.